The 19 T cell receptor beta chains in this list originate from one sample, sequenced in a study of cytomegalovirus exposure and HLA in healthy donors. TCRdb keeps only in-frame clones here, not all; method: immunoSEQ multiplex PCR. The data contain approximately 230,000 clones, about 90% of them seen just once; the ten biggest clones take up 12%. Sequenced sample: PBMCs. The source is a man aged 18 to 35 in good health and CMV-seropositive.

This clone was seen more than once but under ten times. The rearrangement joins TRBV19 to TRBJ1-5; D is undetermined. The length of the CDR3 is 12 residues. V dropped 3 bases and J dropped 6 bases, with 6 bases sitting between them. Looked up from germline, CDR1 is LNHDA and CDR2 is SQIVND (reference sequence). The CDR3 region is CASSIAFQPQHF. The CDR3 coding sequence is TGTGCCAGTAGTATCGCGTTTCAGCCCCAGCATTTT.

Turning to this clone: Being one base from a much bigger clone, this may be a read error. The chain has TRBV6-4 and TRBJ2-3, with 10 nucleotides matching TRBD1. Germline-derived CDR1 and CDR2 are MRHNA and SNTAGT. Trimming cost V 3 bases and J 1 base; bases outside gene matches: 1. The CDR3 covers 15 residues. The CDR3 loop reads CASSEGTGGTDTQYF. CDR3 DNA sequence: TGTGCCAGCAGTGAAGGGACAGGGGGCACAGATACGCAGTATTTT.

The count of this clone is one. The V call is TRBV19, the J call TRBJ1-1; 8 positions agree with TRBD1. Unmatched junction bases numbered 6, after V lost 3 bases and J lost 6 bases. Germline V CDR1 and CDR2: LNHDA, SQIVND (reference sequence). The CDR3 sequence is 14 residues long. The CDR3 spells CASSIPGGLAEAFF. The CDR3 DNA sequence: TGTGCCAGTAGTATTCCAGGGGGCTTGGCTGAAGCTTTCTTT. The full variable domain, its missing parts supplied by reference TRBV19 and TRBJ1-1, is DGGITQSPKYLFRKEGQNVTLSCEQNLNHDAMYWYRQDPGQGLRLIYYSQIVNDFQKGDIAEGYSVSREKKESFPLTVTSAQKNPTAFYLCASSIPGGLAEAFFGQGTRLTVV.

The gene calls are TRBV12-5 and TRBJ1-1, with a weak D call TRBD1 (6 bases). Germline CDR1 LGHNT, CDR2 FRNRAP. The CDR3 covers 13 residues. V lost 5 bases and J 1 base, leaving 8 bases between the germline ends. The DNA for the CDR3 is TGTGCTAGTGGTCCGGACAGGAACACTGAAGCTTTCTTT. This sequence encodes CASGPDRNTEAFF. The full variable domain, its missing parts supplied by reference TRBV12-5 and TRBJ1-1, is DARVTQTPRHKVTEMGQEVTMRCQPILGHNTVFWYRQTMMQGLELLAYFRNRAPLDDSGMPKDRFSAEMPDATLATLKIQPSEPRDSAVYFCASGPDRNTEAFFGQGTRLTVV.

The CDR3 spells CASSQPDRIYEQYF. CDR3 coding DNA: TGCGCCAGCAGTCAGCCGGACAGAATCTACGAGCAGTACTTC. The chain employs TRBV5-1 and TRBJ2-7, with D maybe TRBD1 (6 bases). The CDR3 runs to 14 residues. CDR1 SGHRS and CDR2 YFSETQ come from the germline V gene. V was clipped by 5 bases and J by 3 bases, with 15 bases between them.

The chain joins TRBV5-6 to TRBJ1-4, with D possibly matching TRBD1 (5 bases). Trimming pared 0 bases from V and 0 bases from J, leaving 6 bases between. This CDR3 is built from 15 residues. Per germline, CDR1 SGHDT and CDR2 YYEEEE. The CDR3 here is CASSLGQSTNEKLFF. The CDR3 DNA sequence: TGTGCCAGCAGCTTGGGACAGTCAACTAATGAAAAACTGTTTTTT.

J is TRBJ2-1 and V is TRBV9, with TRBD2 matching over 9 bases. The CDR3 extends over 15 amino acids. J was trimmed by 9 bases and V by 0 bases; bases with no gene match: 7. Germline assignment: CDR1 SGDLS and CDR2 YYNGEE. CDR3 DNA: TGTGCCAGCAGCGTAGTGTCTAGCGGGACAGTTGAGCAGTTCTTC. This gives the protein CASSVVSSGTVEQFF.

Only one count was recorded for this clone. CDR3 DNA: TGTGCCACCCGCCGGAGGAGGGGAAACGCCTACGAGCAGTACTTC. It codes for CATRRRRGNAYEQYF. The gene calls are TRBV6-4 and TRBJ2-7; D might be TRBD2 (6 bases). CDR1 MRHNA and CDR2 SNTAGT come from the germline V gene. The CDR3 runs 15 residues. Trimming stripped 10 bases from V and 2 bases from J, with 21 bases between.

The rearrangement uses TRBV4-1 and TRBJ2-2; TRBD1 matches at 8 bases. Germline lookup yields CDR1 MGHRA and CDR2 YSYEKL. The CDR3 totals 15 residues. J lost 3 bases, V lost 1 base, and 1 base had no gene match. DNA for the CDR3: TGCGCCAGCAGCCAAGTGGACAGGGACACCGGGGAGCTGTTTTTT. This gives the protein CASSQVDRDTGELFF.

The rearrangement uses TRBV6-5 and TRBJ2-3; TRBD2 matches at 8 bases. From germline, CDR1 is MNHEY and CDR2 SVGAGI. Trimming cost V 5 bases and J 4 bases; bases outside gene matches: 8. This CDR3 is built from 15 residues. CDR3 bases: TGTGCCAGCAGTCACCGGGTAGCGGGGCCAGATACGCAGTATTTT. The encoded protein is CASSHRVAGPDTQYF.

This clone was counted a single time. The rearrangement uses TRBV4-2 and TRBJ2-1; 12 positions match TRBD2. This CDR3 is built from 16 residues. Per the germline V gene, CDR1 is LGHNA and CDR2 is YNFKEQ. V shed 2 bases and J 10 bases; nucleotides not matched to a gene: 9. The CDR3 spells CASSQMLAGGVDEQFF. CDR3 coding DNA: TGTGCCAGCAGCCAAATGCTAGCGGGAGGGGTGGACGAGCAGTTCTTC.

The chain employs TRBV4-2 and TRBJ2-7; D call uncertain. The V gene's germline CDR1 is LGHNA and CDR2 YNFKEQ. V gave up 0 bases and J gave up 6 bases, with 15 bases separating them. The length of the CDR3 is 15 residues. The CDR3, as DNA: TGTGCCAGCAGCCAAGATCTGTATCTAGGTGCCGAGCAGTACTTC. This translates into CASSQDLYLGAEQYF.

This clone has only a few counts. J is TRBJ2-3 and V is TRBV2; 9 bases are a match to TRBD2. The trim removed 5 bases at V and 1 base at J, leaving 1 base unmatched. The CDR3 runs to 14 residues. Germline V gene lookup returns CDR1 SNHLY and CDR2 FYNNEI. In DNA form, the CDR3 reads TGTGCCAGCAGTTGGACTAGCGGCACAGATACGCAGTATTTT. This codes for CASSWTSGTDTQYF.

The chain is built from TRBV10-2 and TRBJ2-3; perhaps D is TRBD1 or TRBD2 (7 bases each). Trimming shortened V by 4 bases and J by 5 bases, and 16 bases separated the two germline ends. The length of the CDR3 is 15 residues. The germline CDR1 and CDR2 sequences are WSHSY and SAAADI. The CDR3 spells CASSGSGTVIDTQYF. DNA for the CDR3: TGCGCCAGCAGTGGGAGCGGGACAGTGATAGATACGCAGTATTTT.

This chain uses TRBV27 with TRBJ2-7; 12 positions match TRBD2. The CDR3 has 16 residues. Germline-derived CDR1 and CDR2 are MNHEY and SMNVEV (reference sequence). V shed 0 bases and J 7 bases; nucleotides not matched to a gene: 7. The CDR3 DNA reads TGTGCCAGCAGTTTATCCGGGACTAGCGGGTTCCTGGAGCAGTACTTC. Its protein is CASSLSGTSGFLEQYF.

There are a few counts of this clone. The rearrangement uses TRBV2 and TRBJ1-4, with D tentatively TRBD1 (5 bases). CDR3 length: 14 residues. In germline, CDR1 is SNHLY, CDR2 FYNNEI. With 1 base removed from V and 3 bases from J, the gap between germline ends came to 6 bases. This CDR3 reads CASSEGGANEKLFF. The CDR3 bases are TGTGCCAGCAGTGAAGGAGGGGCTAATGAAAAACTGTTTTTT.

The chain combines TRBV5-6 with TRBJ1-3; no clear D. Germline assignment: CDR1 SGHDT and CDR2 YYEEEE. V lost 3 bases and J lost 3, with 10 bases in between. The CDR3 extends over 14 amino acids. The CDR3 is CASSSFTDGNTIYF. CDR3 nucleotide sequence: TGTGCCAGCAGCTCGTTCACGGATGGAAACACCATATATTTT. The whole variable domain, remainder taken from reference TRBV5-6 and TRBJ1-3, is DAGVTQSPTHLIKTRGQQVTLRCSPKSGHDTVSWYQQALGQGPQFIFQYYEEEERQRGNFPDRFSGHQFPNYSSELNVNALLLGDSALYLCASSSFTDGNTIYFGEGSWLTVV.

The chain has TRBV15 and TRBJ2-7, with D uncertain. This CDR3 contains 15 residues. V was trimmed by 0 bases and J by 1 base, leaving 10 bases between them. Germline values: CDR1 LNHNV, CDR2 YYDKDF (reference sequence). The chain's CDR3 is CATSRESRNSYEQYF. The CDR3 DNA is TGTGCCACCAGCAGAGAGTCCCGAAATTCCTACGAGCAGTACTTC.

The chain joins TRBV6-1 to TRBJ1-5; D not resolved. V shed 3 bases and J shed 0 bases, with 9 bases lying between them. This CDR3 is 15 amino acids long. Germline CDR1 and CDR2: MNHNS and SASEGT. The CDR3 DNA follows: TGTGCCAGCAGTGAGCAGAAATATAGCAATCAGCCCCAGCATTTT. Translation: CASSEQKYSNQPQHF.